The 23 T cell receptor beta chains below come from one sample, sequenced in a study of cytomegalovirus exposure and HLA in healthy donors. The PCR ran on 60 Vbeta and 13 Jbeta primers. Using immunoSEQ multiplex PCR, the repertoire was profiled, and TCRdb retains in-frame clones only, with some absent. The repertoire has some 180,000 clones, over 65% of them found once; the top ten carry more than 3%. The sequencing input was PBMCs. The source is a man between 40 and 49 years old in good health and CMV-seropositive.

This chain links TRBV6-1 with TRBJ1-1; D is uncertain. V lost 3 bases to trimming and J lost 3 bases, with 5 bases between them. From germline, CDR1 is MNHNS and CDR2 SASEGT. The CDR3 loop spans 12 amino acids. DNA for the CDR3: TGTGCCAGCAGTGACCCATACACTGAAGCTTTCTTT. Its translation: CASSDPYTEAFF.

The genes are TRBV7-2 and TRBJ2-2, with a possible D match to TRBD2 (5 bases). CDR1 is SGHTA and CDR2 is FQGNSA in the germline V gene. This CDR3 comprises 14 residues. Trimming cost V 0 bases and J 7 bases, with 9 bases left between them. Here the CDR3 reads CASSLASEGGELFF. For the CDR3, the DNA is TGTGCCAGCAGCTTAGCTAGCGAGGGCGGGGAGCTGTTTTTT.

The chain joins TRBV5-1 to TRBJ1-2; TRBD1 matches 9 bases. V trimming: 1 base; J trimming: 8 bases; junction bases outside the gene matches: 9. The CDR3 consists of 15 residues. Germline CDR1 reads SGHRS; CDR2 reads YFSETQ. The CDR3 DNA sequence: TGCGCCAGCAGCTTGTCCAGGACAGGGGTCTACGGCTACACCTTC. It specifies CASSLSRTGVYGYTF.

The chain links TRBV11-2 to TRBJ2-4; 10 bases line up with TRBD2. There are 17 residues in the CDR3. CDR1 is SGHAT and CDR2 is FQNNGV in the germline V gene. V gave up 5 bases and J gave up 5 bases; unmatched junction bases: 12. CDR3 amino acids: CASSKVAGGLGENIQYF. CDR3 DNA sequence: TGTGCCAGCAGCAAAGTAGCGGGAGGCTTGGGGGAAAACATTCAGTACTTC.

The chain combines TRBV28 with TRBJ1-3, with a tentative D call TRBD1 (5 bases). Germline V CDR1 and CDR2: MDHEN, SYDVKM. V dropped 6 bases and J dropped 1 base, with 13 bases sitting between them. The CDR3 runs to 15 residues. This chain's CDR3 is CASRQPGHSGNTIYF. The CDR3 DNA reads TGTGCCAGCAGACAGCCAGGGCATTCTGGAAACACCATATATTTT.

In regard to this clone: Mismatch with germline at one junction end may stem from a read error. This sequence joins TRBV5-8 and TRBJ2-5, with TRBD1 identical over 8 bases. Germline assignment: CDR1 SGHTS and CDR2 YDEGEE. There are 14 residues in the CDR3. The CDR3 reads CASRLTGDIETQYF. The CDR3 nucleotides are TGTGCCAGCCGCTTGACAGGGGATATTGAGACCCAGTACTTC.

The chain is built from TRBV10-2 and TRBJ2-3; weak D call: TRBD1 (5 bases). The V and J ends lost 6 bases and 8 bases respectively, with 12 bases between them. The CDR3 has 12 residues. Germline lookup yields CDR1 WSHSY and CDR2 SAAADI. The CDR3 region is CASSSQGSTQYF. CDR3 nucleotides: TGCGCCAGCAGCAGCCAGGGATCTACGCAGTATTTT.

The rearrangement links TRBV5-1 to TRBJ2-7; 8 bases align to TRBD1. Germline trimming cut 5 bases from V and 4 bases from J; bases unmatched to any gene: 8. The CDR3 covers 14 residues. Germline lookup yields CDR1 SGHRS and CDR2 YFSETQ. The CDR3 DNA follows: TGCGCCAGCAGTTTCCGGGACAGGCTTTACGAGCAGTACTTC. The encoded protein is CASSFRDRLYEQYF.

The rearrangement uses TRBV7-6 and TRBJ2-1; 10 nucleotides line up with TRBD2. With V trimmed by 3 bases and J by 3 bases, 5 bases remained unmatched. This CDR3 has 16 residues. Germline lookup yields CDR1 SGHVS and CDR2 FNYEAQ. CDR3 in DNA: TGTGCCAGCAGCTTCCAGGCTAGCGGGAGCTACAATGAGCAGTTCTTC. This encodes CASSFQASGSYNEQFF.

This clone was counted a single time. CDR3 nucleotide sequence: TGCGCCAGCAGCTTGCGGCCCGTAACAGAGTCTACTGGGGAAAAACTGTTTTTT. It yields the protein CASSLRPVTESTGEKLFF. The J gene is TRBJ1-4, the V gene TRBV5-1; D not resolved. The CDR3 is 18 amino acids. V was pared by 1 base and J by 8 bases, with 24 bases between. Germline CDR1 reads SGHRS; CDR2 reads YFSETQ.

The CDR3 loop reads CASSSPNWGGDLGDTQYF. As DNA, the CDR3 is TGTGCCAGCAGCTCCCCAAATTGGGGGGGAGACTTGGGAGATACGCAGTATTTT. The chain links TRBV7-9 to TRBJ2-3, with 7 bases aligning to TRBD2. With V trimmed by 4 bases and J by 5 bases, 18 bases remained unmatched. CDR3 length: 18 amino acids. Germline values: CDR1 SEHNR, CDR2 FQNEAQ (reference sequence).

V and J are TRBV4-3 and TRBJ2-5, with 7 bases matching TRBD2. The CDR3 has 16 residues. Germline V gene sequence: CDR1 LGHNA, CDR2 YSLEER. J gave up 4 bases and V 1 base, and 9 bases lay outside the gene matches. This CDR3 is CASSQGTTGTTETQYF. Here the CDR3 DNA reads TGCGCCAGCAGCCAAGGAACGACCGGGACTACAGAGACCCAGTACTTC.

This clone was seen a handful of times. The chain employs TRBV5-4 and TRBJ2-7; TRBD2 might be the D (6 bases). The germline V gene encodes CDR1 SGHNT and CDR2 YYREEE (reference sequence). This CDR3 region has 14 residues. Trimming removed 4 bases at V and 3 bases at J, with 14 bases between. This chain's CDR3 is CASSPGPGVYEQYF. DNA of the CDR3: TGTGCCAGCAGCCCCGGTCCGGGAGTCTACGAGCAGTACTTC.

This chain links TRBV4-3 with TRBJ2-5, with 14 bases lining up with TRBD2. The CDR3 consists of 16 residues. V lost 3 bases, J lost 3 bases, and 3 bases stayed unmatched. The germline CDR1 and CDR2 sequences are LGHNA and YSLEER. The CDR3 region has the DNA TGCGCCAGCAGCCACGGGGGACTAGCGGGAGAAGAGACCCAGTACTTC. Its translation: CASSHGGLAGEETQYF.

Concerning this clone itself: Different DNA sequences within this sample yield the same CDR3. The chain combines TRBV7-9 with TRBJ1-1; D is perhaps TRBD1 (6 bases). With 1 base removed from V and 2 bases from J, the gap between germline ends came to 8 bases. The CDR3 is 14 amino acids. Germline CDR1 and CDR2: SEHNR and FQNEAQ (reference sequence). DNA for the CDR3: TGTGCCAGCAGCTTAGGGACAGCCAACACTGAAGCTTTCTTT. This codes for CASSLGTANTEAFF. Full variable domain (outside the CDR3, taken from reference TRBV7-9 and TRBJ1-1): DTGVSQNPRHKITKRGQNVTFRCDPISEHNRLYWYRQTLGQGPEFLTYFQNEAQLEKSRLLSDRFSAERPKGSFSTLEIQRTEQGDSAMYLCASSLGTANTEAFFGQGTRLTVV.

CDR3 DNA sequence: TGTGCCAGCTCACCCGGGACAGGGGCCTTTGCTAACGAGCAGTACTTC. It encodes CASSPGTGAFANEQYF. The chain uses TRBV18 and TRBJ2-7; 10 bases are a match to TRBD1. The CDR3 has 16 residues. In germline, CDR1 is KGHSH, CDR2 LQKENI. V shed 3 bases, J shed 5 bases, and the junction held 10 bases outside the gene matches.

The V gene is TRBV7-9, the J gene TRBJ1-3, with D maybe TRBD1 (5 bases). V lost 0 bases and J 2 bases, leaving 8 bases between the germline ends. CDR3 size: 15 residues. Germline assignment: CDR1 SEHNR and CDR2 FQNEAQ (reference sequence). This chain's CDR3 is CASSLAGGAGNTIYF. CDR3 bases: TGTGCCAGCAGCTTAGCTGGGGGGGCTGGAAACACCATATATTTT.

The rearrangement links TRBV7-3 to TRBJ1-1; D unclear. Looked up from germline, CDR1 is SGHTA and CDR2 is FQGTGA. This CDR3 comprises 13 residues. With 4 bases removed from V and 3 bases from J, the gap between germline ends came to 9 bases. CDR3 coding DNA: TGTGCCAGCAGCTCCGGGATAGACACTGAAGCTTTCTTT. Residues: CASSSGIDTEAFF.

V is TRBV4-3 and J is TRBJ2-3; tentatively, D is TRBD1 (5 bases). The CDR3 is 15 residues long. From germline, CDR1 is LGHNA and CDR2 YSLEER. V was trimmed by 2 bases and J by 1 base, leaving 10 bases between them. The CDR3 is CASSQRTGRTDTQYF. In DNA form, the CDR3 reads TGCGCCAGCAGCCAAAGAACAGGACGCACAGATACGCAGTATTTT.

This clone was counted a few times. The rearrangement uses TRBV2 and TRBJ2-7, with 8 bases fitting TRBD2. The CDR3 runs to 14 residues. Germline CDR1 reads SNHLY; CDR2 reads FYNNEI. After removal of 6 bases from V and 5 bases from J, the junction contained 9 bases not matched to a gene. In nucleotides, the CDR3 is TGTGCCAGCAGGACGGGGGGGAGGGGCCACGAGCAGTACTTC. Its protein is CASRTGGRGHEQYF.

A single count supports this clone. This chain connects TRBV7-3 to TRBJ1-1; 9 nucleotides agree with TRBD1. The germline V gene has CDR1 SGHTA and CDR2 FQGTGA. V lost 5 bases and J lost 4; bases outside the gene matches: 5. CDR3 length equals 14 residues. The CDR3 region has the DNA TGTGCCAGCAGCCAGGGACAGGGAATCACTGAAGCTTTCTTT. It translates to CASSQGQGITEAFF.

The genes are TRBV7-2 and TRBJ2-7, with TRBD2 identical over 15 bases. V lost 5 bases and J lost 1; bases outside the gene matches: 9. The CDR3 has 18 amino acids. Germline assignment: CDR1 SGHTA and CDR2 FQGNSA. The CDR3 nucleotides read TGTGCCAGCAGCCCGGGACTAGCGGGAGGAGGGCTTTCCTACGAGCAGTACTTC. Translation gives CASSPGLAGGGLSYEQYF.

This clone was seen a single time. The chain carries TRBV5-6 and TRBJ2-1, with 9 positions matching TRBD2. J gave up 3 bases and V 4 bases, and 2 bases lay outside the gene matches. This CDR3 is built from 14 residues. Germline CDR1 reads SGHDT; CDR2 reads YYEEEE. CDR3 region: CASSSGGHYNEQFF. The CDR3, as DNA: TGTGCCAGCAGCAGCGGGGGGCACTACAATGAGCAGTTCTTC. Using reference TRBV5-6 and TRBJ2-1 for the parts outside the CDR3, the full variable domain is DAGVTQSPTHLIKTRGQQVTLRCSPKSGHDTVSWYQQALGQGPQFIFQYYEEEERQRGNFPDRFSGHQFPNYSSELNVNALLLGDSALYLCASSSGGHYNEQFFGPGTRLTVL.